A single sample is the source of the 29 T cell receptor beta chains below, sequenced in a study of shared clonotypes between healthy human individuals. Generated by immunoSEQ multiplex PCR, the TCRdb table keeps only in-frame clones and is missing some. The table includes about 2 million clones, 85% to 95% detected once. What was sequenced was naive CD4+ T cells sorted from blood. The subset is: CD45RA+ positively selected. These receptors came from a young man in good health.

This chain joins TRBV28 and TRBJ1-4, with a weak D call TRBD1 (6 bases). Trimming shortened V by 11 bases and J by 8 bases, and 15 bases separated the two germline ends. Germline CDR1 reads MDHEN; CDR2 reads SYDVKM. The CDR3 covers 12 residues. As DNA, the CDR3 is TGTGCCGGGCAGGGGATCGGAGAAAAACTGTTTTTT. It translates to CAGQGIGEKLFF.

This clone was seen only once. A read error may account for a junction end that differs from germline. This chain connects TRBV6-1 to TRBJ2-7, with 10 nucleotides matching TRBD2. The germline V gene encodes CDR1 MNHNS and CDR2 SASEGT. The CDR3 runs 17 residues. CDR3 in amino acids: CASREAAQLAGSYEQYF. CDR3 coding DNA: TGTGCCAGCAGGGAAGCAGCGCAACTAGCGGGGTCCTACGAGCAGTACTTC.

A single count supports this clone. The chain recombines TRBV6-5 with TRBJ1-2; D may be TRBD1 (5 bases). The CDR3 length is 12 residues. CDR1 is MNHEY and CDR2 is SVGAGI in the germline V gene. V lost 8 bases to trimming and J lost 8 bases, with 15 bases between them. CDR3 sequence (DNA): TGTGCCAGCGGGGGAGGGTTTGGGGGCTACACCTTC. Translation: CASGGGFGGYTF.

The chain has TRBV7-9 and TRBJ1-1; TRBD1 is a possible D gene (5 bases). V was trimmed by 5 bases and J by 0 bases, leaving 19 bases between them. This CDR3 is 17 amino acids long. CDR1 and CDR2 (germline): SEHNR, FQNEAQ (reference sequence). Written as DNA, the CDR3 is TGTGCCAGCAGCCCTATCCTAGGGGTAGCAATGAACACTGAAGCTTTCTTT. Translation: CASSPILGVAMNTEAFF.

The chain has TRBV11-2 and TRBJ2-1; no clear D gene. Deletions cut 5 bases from V and 5 bases from J, with 13 bases between. The CDR3 length is 14 residues. The germline V gene encodes CDR1 SGHAT and CDR2 FQNNGV. The CDR3 here is CASSVSTANNEQFF. The DNA for the CDR3 is TGTGCCAGCAGCGTATCTACGGCCAACAATGAGCAGTTCTTC.

On this clone: At one boundary the junction diverges from the germline segment, which might be a read error. The V gene is TRBV7-6, the J gene TRBJ1-4; possible D gene TRBD1, 5 bases. Germline V gene sequence: CDR1 SGHVS, CDR2 FNYEAQ. CDR3 length: 11 amino acids. This CDR3 is CASSLTKPDNF. CDR3 DNA: TGTGCCAGCAGCTTAACTAAGCCGGACAATTTT.

This chain uses TRBV28 with TRBJ2-3; TRBD1 is a possible D gene (5 bases). This CDR3 has 14 amino acids. Germline CDR1 reads MDHEN; CDR2 reads SYDVKM. V lost 3 bases and J lost 3, with 10 bases in between. The CDR3 spells CASSFKAGTDTQYF. CDR3 DNA: TGTGCCAGCAGTTTCAAGGCAGGGACAGATACGCAGTATTTT. The full variable domain, with the rest looked up from reference TRBV28 and TRBJ2-3, is DVKVTQSSRYLVKRTGEKVFLECVQDMDHENMFWYRQDPGLGLRLIYFSYDVKMKEKGDIPEGYSVSREKKERFSLILESASTNQTSMYLCASSFKAGTDTQYFGPGTRLTVL.

V is TRBV10-1 and J is TRBJ2-7, with a weak D call TRBD1 (6 bases). The V gene lost 6 bases and the J gene lost 3 bases, with 12 bases spanning the gap. The CDR3 has 13 amino acids. Germline V gene sequence: CDR1 WNHNN, CDR2 SYGVQD (reference sequence). CDR3 DNA sequence: TGCGCCAGCAGCGGACAGCCCGGCTACGAGCAGTACTTC. Amino acid sequence: CASSGQPGYEQYF.

The CDR3 here is CASSPDKNYGYTF. CDR3 in DNA: TGTGCCAGCAGCCCAGACAAGAACTATGGCTACACCTTC. V and J are TRBV7-3 and TRBJ1-2; D remains ambiguous. The CDR3 is made up of 13 amino acids. V was cut by 5 bases and J by 2 bases, with 9 bases left in between. Germline values: CDR1 SGHTA, CDR2 FQGTGA.

This chain uses TRBV5-6 with TRBJ1-5; 10 positions agree with TRBD1. The CDR3 extends over 15 amino acids. J was trimmed by 7 bases and V by 4 bases; bases with no gene match: 8. CDR1 and CDR2 from the germline V gene are SGHDT and YYEEEE. The CDR3 coding sequence is TGTGCCAGCAGCGCCCGACAGGGGGCGCGACAGCCCCAGCATTTT. This sequence encodes CASSARQGARQPQHF.

This chain joins TRBV7-2 and TRBJ2-5, with TRBD2 identical over 10 bases. Germline CDR1 is SGHTA and CDR2 is FQGNSA. J gave up 5 bases and V 5 bases, and 8 bases lay outside the gene matches. The CDR3 spans 15 residues. CDR3 nucleotides: TGTGCCAGCAGCCCCGTAGCGGGAGGCGGGGAGACCCAGTACTTC. This codes for CASSPVAGGGETQYF.

The chain is built from TRBV11-2 and TRBJ1-3; weak D call: TRBD1 (5 bases). V lost 2 bases, J lost 0 bases, and 11 bases lay in between. Germline assignment: CDR1 SGHAT and CDR2 FQNNGV. The CDR3 is 16 residues long. CDR3 region: CASSLRRGSSGNTIYF. The CDR3 DNA is TGTGCCAGCAGCTTACGGAGGGGAAGCTCTGGAAACACCATATATTTT.

The CDR3 loop is CASSPWTSGGYTF. The CDR3 nucleotides read TGTGCCAGCAGCCCCTGGACAAGCGGTGGCTACACCTTC. J is TRBJ1-2 and V is TRBV5-4, with TRBD1 as a possible D gene (5 bases). CDR1 and CDR2 (germline): SGHNT, YYREEE (reference sequence). The CDR3 runs 13 residues. Trimming cost V 4 bases and J 7 bases, with 14 bases left between them. The full variable domain, in which reference TRBV5-4 and TRBJ1-2 provide the parts outside the CDR3, is ETGVTQSPTHLIKTRGQQVTLRCSSQSGHNTVSWYQQALGQGPQFIFQYYREEENGRGNFPPRFSGLQFPNYSSELNVNALELDDSALYLCASSPWTSGGYTFGSGTRLTVV.

This chain joins TRBV28 and TRBJ1-5; unclear D gene. The CDR3 contains 11 residues. V was pared by 4 bases and J by 5 bases, with 3 bases between. CDR1 and CDR2 from the germline V gene are MDHEN and SYDVKM. CDR3 bases: TGTGCCAGCAGTTCACATCAGCCCCAGCATTTT. Its translation: CASSSHQPQHF.

The chain uses TRBV6-6 and TRBJ2-5, with TRBD1 identical over 7 bases. CDR1 MNHNY and CDR2 SVGAGI come from the germline V gene (reference sequence). CDR3 size: 13 residues. Trimming took 6 bases from V and 5 from J; bases not matched to a gene: 6. DNA for the CDR3: TGTGCCAGCAGCTTGACAGGGTGGGAGACCCAGTACTTC. It translates to CASSLTGWETQYF.

Here the CDR3 reads CATGLGMAKNIQYF. DNA of the CDR3: TGTGCTACCGGGCTGGGGATGGCCAAAAACATTCAGTACTTC. V is TRBV12-5 and J is TRBJ2-4; D remains ambiguous. V lost 10 bases and J lost 1, with 14 bases in between. The CDR3 loop spans 14 amino acids. From germline, CDR1 is LGHNT and CDR2 FRNRAP.

The V gene is TRBV10-2, the J gene TRBJ2-7; D not certain. Trimming left V 6 bases short and J 3 bases short, with 6 bases between. Looked up from germline, CDR1 is WSHSY and CDR2 is SAAADI. The length of the CDR3 is 11 residues. CDR3 DNA: TGCGCCAGCAGAGGCAGCTACGAGCAGTACTTC. Translating it yields CASRGSYEQYF.

CDR3 in amino acids: CASSPGQGQETQYF. Written as DNA, the CDR3 is TGTGCCAGCAGCCCGGGACAGGGGCAGGAGACCCAGTACTTC. The genes are TRBV9 and TRBJ2-5; TRBD1 matches at 10 bases. J gave up 5 bases and V 4 bases, and 5 bases lay outside the gene matches. The V gene's germline CDR1 is SGDLS and CDR2 YYNGEE. CDR3 length equals 14 residues.

This clone occurred once. The chain couples TRBV5-6 to TRBJ2-2; possible D gene TRBD1, 6 bases. The germline V gene has CDR1 SGHDT and CDR2 YYEEEE. V shed 4 bases and J shed 4 bases, with 14 bases lying between them. CDR3 size: 15 residues. CDR3 amino acids: CASSLQGYGTGELFF. CDR3 sequence (DNA): TGTGCCAGCAGCCTACAGGGATATGGCACCGGGGAGCTGTTTTTT.

The chain combines TRBV7-8 with TRBJ2-7; weak D call: TRBD1 (7 bases). Trimming pared 3 bases from V and 5 bases from J, leaving 11 bases between. This CDR3 spans 13 amino acids. The germline CDR1 and CDR2 sequences are SGHVS and FQNEAQ. The CDR3 region has the DNA TGTGCCAGCAGCTTCGCCAGGGGGGACGAGCAGTACTTC. It encodes CASSFARGDEQYF.

V usage is TRBV9 and J usage is TRBJ1-3; D is ambiguous. CDR1 and CDR2 from the germline V gene are SGDLS and YYNGEE. This CDR3 region has 14 residues. The V end lost 7 bases, the J end lost 1 base, and 12 bases lay between the germline ends. The CDR3 protein is CASGRLDSGNTIYF. CDR3 nucleotides: TGTGCCAGCGGCCGCCTCGATTCTGGAAACACCATATATTTT.

The chain carries TRBV29-1 and TRBJ1-1; maybe TRBD1 (5 bases). Trimming stripped 7 bases from V and 1 base from J, with 10 bases between. This CDR3 comprises 12 residues. In germline, CDR1 is SQVTM, CDR2 ANQGSEA. This CDR3 reads CSGRQTNTEAFF. DNA of the CDR3: TGCAGCGGTCGACAGACGAACACTGAAGCTTTCTTT.

V gene TRBV21-1 combines with J gene TRBJ2-3. TRBV21-1 is flagged as a pseudogene. The CDR3 loop spans 16 amino acids. CDR3 region: CASSAHQSPPPDTQYF. The CDR3 DNA reads as TGTGCCAGCAGCGCCCACCAGAGCCCCCCTCCAGATACGCAGTATTTT.

The chain employs TRBV11-2 and TRBJ2-3, with TRBD2 matching over 7 bases. There are 18 residues in the CDR3. The germline gives CDR1 SGHAT, CDR2 FQNNGV. The trim removed 5 bases at V and 1 base at J, leaving 15 bases unmatched. The DNA for the CDR3 is TGTGCCAGCAGCCCGTTAATCGCCAGCGGGACCCGCACAGATACGCAGTATTTT. Translated: CASSPLIASGTRTDTQYF.

The V and J genes are TRBV27 and TRBJ2-7, with 10 bases aligning to TRBD1. The CDR3 is 14 amino acids. The junction had 7 bases not matched to a gene; V was cut back by 6 bases and J by 5 bases. CDR1 is MNHEY, CDR2 SMNVEV, per germline (reference sequence). The CDR3 spells CASRLRDRGHEQYF. The CDR3, as DNA: TGTGCCAGCAGGCTCCGGGACAGGGGTCACGAGCAGTACTTC.

This chain joins TRBV19 and TRBJ2-7, with D possibly being TRBD2 (6 bases). Germline CDR1 and CDR2: LNHDA and SQIVND (reference sequence). CDR3 size: 14 residues. V gave up 7 bases and J gave up 0 bases, with 13 bases separating them. The CDR3 nucleotides are TGTGCCAGTACACCCAGGGAGGCCTCCTACGAGCAGTACTTC. Translation gives CASTPREASYEQYF.

J is TRBJ1-2 and V is TRBV20-1; the D is unclear. V lost 3 bases and J lost 6, with 8 bases in between. CDR3 length: 11 amino acids. Germline assignment: CDR1 DFQATT and CDR2 SNEGSKA (reference sequence). The chain's CDR3 is CSASDANGYTF. For the CDR3, the DNA is TGCAGTGCTAGTGATGCTAATGGCTACACCTTC.

The V and J genes are TRBV29-1 and TRBJ2-7, with 8 bases that match TRBD1. CDR3 length: 16 amino acids. The trim removed 4 bases at V and 2 bases at J, leaving 13 bases unmatched. Germline CDR1 SQVTM, CDR2 ANQGSEA. CDR3 bases: TGCAGCGTTGCCAGCTCGGGGACAGGCAACCCCTACGAGCAGTACTTC. Encoded protein: CSVASSGTGNPYEQYF.

V is TRBV4-3 and J is TRBJ1-3; no reliable D call. The CDR3 consists of 14 residues. The germline CDR1 and CDR2 sequences are LGHNA and YSLEER. V lost 0 bases and J 2 bases, leaving 5 bases between the germline ends. The CDR3 coding sequence is TGCGCCAGCAGCCAAGAGGTTGCTGGAAACACCATATATTTT. Translation: CASSQEVAGNTIYF.